Listed below are T cell receptor beta chains from one sample, sequenced in a study of blood T cells in healthy people across ages. TCRdb re-derived calls from the 5' RACE reads in MiXCR, one entry per CDR3 protein. This sample yields fewer than 2,000,000 distinct CDR3 sequences, of which around 36% are seen a single time; 10% to 12% belongs to the top ten. The sequenced material came from blood. Receptors originate from a woman aged 25 to 45 in good health. CDR3s include the opening cysteine and the closing phenylalanine or tryptophan. The D gene is left open where the match is weak. Size values are once, few and many counts, or a class for expanded clones, and some rows have none.

abundance: NA
j_gene: TRBJ2-7
d_gene: TRBD1
v_gene: TRBV9
CDR3aa: CASSPRDRELAYEQYF
CDR3nt: TGTGCCAGCAGCCCACGCGACAGGGAGCTAGCCTACGAGCAGTACTTC

abundance: few
j_gene: TRBJ2-5
d_gene: TRBD1
v_gene: TRBV7-9
CDR3aa: CASSGLTGEWETQYF
CDR3nt: TGTGCCAGCAGCGGCCTAACAGGGGAGTGGGAGACCCAGTACTTC

abundance: many
j_gene: TRBJ2-5
d_gene: NA
v_gene: TRBV9
CDR3aa: CASNQQKETQYF
CDR3nt: TGTGCCAGCAATCAGCAGAAAGAGACCCAGTACTTC

abundance: NA
j_gene: TRBJ2-5
d_gene: NA
v_gene: TRBV7-8
CDR3aa: CASSLIRAKPWETQYF
CDR3nt: TGTGCCAGCAGCTTAATCCGGGCGAAGCCTTGGGAGACCCAGTACTTC

abundance: few
j_gene: TRBJ2-3
d_gene: TRBD2
v_gene: TRBV7-8
CDR3aa: CASSLATSGRTDTQYF
CDR3nt: TGTGCCAGCAGCTTAGCGACTAGCGGAAGGACAGATACGCAGTATTTT

abundance: few
j_gene: TRBJ2-7
d_gene: NA
v_gene: TRBV5-1
CDR3aa: CASSLDHWATYEQYF
CDR3nt: TGCGCCAGCAGCTTGGATCACTGGGCAACCTACGAGCAGTACTTC

abundance: NA
j_gene: TRBJ2-5
d_gene: TRBD1
v_gene: TRBV20-1
CDR3aa: CSAHGWTGSQETQYF
CDR3nt: TGCAGTGCGCACGGCTGGACAGGGAGTCAAGAGACCCAGTACTTC

abundance: many
j_gene: TRBJ2-1
d_gene: NA
v_gene: TRBV6-2/TRBV6-3
CDR3aa: CASSYGGVDLEQFF
CDR3nt: TGTGCCAGCAGTTACGGCGGGGTGGATTTAGAGCAGTTCTTC

abundance: NA
j_gene: TRBJ2-3
d_gene: TRBD1
v_gene: TRBV11-1
CDR3aa: CASSSTGQGADTQYF
CDR3nt: TGTGCCAGCAGCTCAACGGGACAGGGTGCAGATACGCAGTATTTT

abundance: once
j_gene: TRBJ2-7
d_gene: TRBD2
v_gene: TRBV2
CDR3aa: CASRFRIYSGISYEQYF
CDR3nt: TGTGCCAGCAGATTCCGTATCTATAGCGGGATCTCCTACGAGCAGTACTTC

abundance: NA
j_gene: TRBJ2-3
d_gene: NA
v_gene: TRBV18
CDR3aa: CASSKEAGNGPDTQYF
CDR3nt: TGCGCCAGCTCAAAGGAGGCGGGAAATGGGCCCGATACGCAGTATTTT

abundance: few
j_gene: TRBJ2-2
d_gene: NA
v_gene: TRBV18
CDR3aa: CASSPEQPSNTGELFF
CDR3nt: TGTGCCAGCTCACCCGAACAGCCATCGAACACCGGGGAGCTGTTTTTT

abundance: NA
j_gene: TRBJ1-6
d_gene: NA
v_gene: TRBV6-1
CDR3aa: CASSENWSSYNSPLHF
CDR3nt: TGTGCCAGCAGTGAAAATTGGTCTTCCTATAATTCACCCCTCCACTTT

abundance: NA
j_gene: TRBJ1-2
d_gene: TRBD1
v_gene: TRBV29-1
CDR3aa: CSVGDRGGAGGYTF
CDR3nt: TGCAGCGTCGGGGACAGGGGGGGTGCGGGTGGCTACACCTTC

abundance: many
j_gene: TRBJ2-7
d_gene: TRBD1
v_gene: TRBV7-2
CDR3aa: CASSFGTGGSEQYF
CDR3nt: TGTGCCAGCAGCTTCGGGACAGGGGGCTCCGAGCAGTACTTC

abundance: NA
j_gene: TRBJ2-7
d_gene: NA
v_gene: TRBV6-6
CDR3aa: CASSYSWARVTYEQYF
CDR3nt: TGTGCCAGCAGTTACTCGTGGGCCAGGGTAACCTACGAGCAGTACTTC

abundance: NA
j_gene: TRBJ2-7
d_gene: TRBD1
v_gene: TRBV5-4
CDR3aa: CASSLGTDWRYEQYF
CDR3nt: TGTGCCAGCAGCTTAGGGACAGACTGGCGCTACGAGCAGTACTTC

abundance: few
j_gene: TRBJ2-1
d_gene: NA
v_gene: TRBV28
CDR3aa: CASSPSTMMQFF
CDR3nt: TGTGCCAGCAGCCCCTCGACAATGATGCAGTTCTTC

abundance: NA
j_gene: TRBJ2-3
d_gene: NA
v_gene: TRBV28
CDR3aa: CASPPRGAGSTDTQYF
CDR3nt: TGTGCCAGCCCTCCCCGGGGGGCGGGGAGCACAGATACGCAGTATTTT

abundance: few
j_gene: TRBJ1-2
d_gene: NA
v_gene: TRBV28
CDR3aa: CASSLAVANYGYTF
CDR3nt: TGTGCCAGCAGTCTGGCCGTAGCTAACTATGGCTACACCTTC

abundance: NA
j_gene: TRBJ2-5
d_gene: NA
v_gene: TRBV5-4
CDR3aa: CASSLVGPGDQETQYF
CDR3nt: TGTGCCAGCAGCTTGGTAGGGCCTGGGGACCAAGAGACCCAGTACTTC

abundance: NA
j_gene: TRBJ2-1
d_gene: NA
v_gene: TRBV27
CDR3aa: CASSFNSNTYNEQLF
CDR3nt: TGTGCCAGCAGTTTTAACTCAAACACCTACAATGAGCAGTTGTTC